There are many counts of the clone carrying this TCR beta chain. Its antigen is undetermined. MiXCR, run by TCRdb on the 5' RACE reads, gives a single entry per CDR3 protein. Counted here are about 260,000 distinct CDR3 sequences, roughly 20% occurring once; the ten biggest clones make up roughly 8%. The data belong to a study of CD8 T cells in ankylosing spondylitis. Study-wide results and caveats: Earlier work had already found some motif variants in reactive arthritis synovial fluid and blood. Clones linked to disease were reported to show significant enrichment in matched ankylosing spondylitis synovial fluid. Disease-linked clones had a CD8+ phenotype and relatively low frequency in peripheral blood. It appeared that ankylosing spondylitis blood was characterized by a TCR beta motif of under ten highly homologous variants.

The clonotype comes from a male donor with ankylosing spondylitis or in good health (not recorded which). Material: blood, either unsorted or a sorted T cell fraction (not recorded which).

CDR3 bases: TGCAGCGTCTTAGCGGGGGATACGCAGTATTTT. As protein: CSVLAGDTQYF. The chain couples TRBV29-1 to TRBJ2-3, with 8 bases lining up with TRBD2. The V gene's germline CDR1 is SQVTM and CDR2 ANQGSEA. The CDR3 covers 11 residues. Trimming removed 6 bases from V and 6 bases from J; junction bases left unmatched: 2.